This T cell receptor (beta chain) emerged from a study of shared clonotypes between healthy human individuals. Note on this clone: Its target is unknown.

Study results and limitations: Researchers found naive subsets generally carried larger estimated richness than memory subsets.

CD45RO negativity and positive selection for CCR7 defined naive CD8 cells, a population that excluded terminally differentiated effector memory CD45RA+ cells. Generated by immunoSEQ multiplex PCR, the TCRdb table keeps only in-frame clones and is missing some. The sample shows about 2.1 million clones, 93% of them seen only once. CDR1 and CDR2 from the germline V gene are SGHTA and FQGNSA. J gave up 3 bases and V 5 bases, and 9 bases lay outside the gene matches. The CDR3 length is 18 residues. Sequencing was carried out using naive CD8+ T cells from PBMCs. The chain links TRBV7-2 to TRBJ2-4; 14 nucleotides match TRBD2. The receptor's source is a man younger than 35 in good health. Some clones in this sample may be carry-over from other donors' samples. CDR3 sequence reads: CASSRLGTSGSYKNIQYF. The CDR3 region has the DNA TGTGCCAGCAGCCGCTTGGGGACTAGCGGGAGTTACAAAAACATTCAGTACTTC.